This is a list of T cell receptor beta chains from one sample in a study of technical replicates of blood from a handful of donors. Repertoires were generated with immunoSEQ multiplex PCR, while TCRdb's copy carries only in-frame clones and drops some. The profile covers more than 65,000 clones, with nearly 96% appearing a single time and around 0.4% taken by the ten largest. Sequences were obtained from T cells isolated from PBMCs. Every receptor here comes from a human donor in good health. The CDR3 runs from the conserved cysteine through the conserved F or W. D genes are given only for firm matches. Size is omitted from some rows. Given values are once, few, many or a class for expanded clones.

>TRBV6-5|TRBJ2-7|NA|TRBD2|14
TGTGCCACCCTCCGGCGGGAGGGGTCCTACGAGCAGTACTTC
CATLRREGSYEQYF
>TRBV29-1|TRBJ2-1|NA|NA|11
TGCAGCGCCGGGACATCAGATGAGCAGTTCTTC
CSAGTSDEQFF
>TRBV6-1|TRBJ2-1|NA|NA|14
TGTGCCAGCACCCAGAGCGTCTCCTACAATGAGCAGTTCTTC
CASTQSVSYNEQFF
>TRBV5-4|TRBJ1-5|NA|NA|15
TGTGCCAGCAGCTTGGAGGGGCGTAGCAATCAGCCCCAGCATTTT
CASSLEGRSNQPQHF
>TRBV7-3|TRBJ2-7|NA|TRBD1|14
TGTGCCAGCAGCTTAGGGGGACAGTCCTACGAGCAGTACTTC
CASSLGGQSYEQYF
>TRBV7-3|TRBJ2-1|NA|TRBD1|14
TGTGCCAGCAGCATAATTCGACAGGGCAATGAGCAGTTCTTC
CASSIIRQGNEQFF
>TRBV2|TRBJ1-2|NA|NA|10
TGTGCCAGCGGGGGGGTGGTGGACACCTTC
CASGGVVDTF
>TRBV14|TRBJ2-7|NA|NA|15
TGTGCCAGCAGCCAAGTCTCAGGCAGCTCCTACGAGCAGTACTTC
CASSQVSGSSYEQYF
>TRBV6-1|TRBJ2-7|NA|NA|11
TGTGCCAGCAGTTGGGACTTCGAGCAGTACTTC
CASSWDFEQYF
>TRBV7-3|TRBJ2-1|NA|TRBD2|15
TGTGCCAGCAGCACGCTAGCGGGAGAGATGAATGAGCAGTTCTTC
CASSTLAGEMNEQFF
>TRBV19|TRBJ2-1|NA|TRBD2|16
TGTGCCAGTAGTGTGAGACTAGCGGGAGTAGGGAATGAGCAGTTCTTC
CASSVRLAGVGNEQFF
>TRBV6-5|TRBJ2-3|NA|TRBD2|16
TGTGCCAGCAGTTACCTAGGACTAGCGGGAACAGATACGCAGTATTTT
CASSYLGLAGTDTQYF
>TRBV11-2|TRBJ1-1|few|NA|12
TGTGCCAGCAGGCCAACGGGGACTGAAGCTTTCTTT
CASRPTGTEAFF
>TRBV6-1|TRBJ2-7|NA|NA|15
TGTGCCAGCTTGCTGGGAGGTAATGGATCCTACGAGCAGTACTTC
CASLLGGNGSYEQYF
>TRBV30|TRBJ1-1|NA|NA|13
TGTGCCTGGAGTGAGACAGAGAACACTGAAGCTTTCTTT
CAWSETENTEAFF
>TRBV2|TRBJ2-1|NA|TRBD2|19
TGTGCCAGCAGTGTTACGGGACTAGCGGGTCGGTCGGGTTACAATGAGCAGTTCTTC
CASSVTGLAGRSGYNEQFF
>TRBV7-2|TRBJ2-1|NA|TRBD2|16
TGTGCCAGCAGCCCCCATACTAGCGGAGCTTACAATGAGCAGTTCTTC
CASSPHTSGAYNEQFF
>TRBV9|TRBJ2-3|NA|TRBD1|16
TGTGCCAGCAGCCCAGGGGGGGACAGGGGCACAGATACGCAGTATTTT
CASSPGGDRGTDTQYF
>TRBV27|TRBJ1-5|NA|NA|14
TGTGCCAGCAGTTTAGCTAGGGGCAGCCAGCCCCAGCATTTT
CASSLARGSQPQHF
>TRBV19|TRBJ2-3|NA|NA|14
TGTGCCAGTACACAGGGTCCCCGCACAGATACGCAGTATTTT
CASTQGPRTDTQYF
>TRBV4-1|TRBJ2-1|NA|NA|14
TGCGCCAGCAGCCAAGCTGTGAGCGTCTATGAGCAGTTCTTC
CASSQAVSVYEQFF
>TRBV7-3|TRBJ2-1|NA|TRBD2|21
TGTGCCAGCAGCTCGCCCCACCCCGGGACTAGCGGGAGCGCCCCCTACAATGAGCAGTTCTTC
CASSSPHPGTSGSAPYNEQFF
>TRBV7-9|TRBJ1-5|NA|TRBD1|17
TGTGCTAGCAGCTTTAAGCCGGGACAGGTCTCAATTCGGCCCCAGCATTTT
CASSFKPGQVSIRPQHF
>TRBV6-5|TRBJ2-1|NA|NA|11
TGTGCCAGCAGTTACCAGGGAGAGCAGTTCTTC
CASSYQGEQFF
>TRBV19|TRBJ1-2|NA|TRBD1|17
TGTGCCAGTAGTATAGGTACTTGGACAGGTCCTAACTATGGCTACACCTTC
CASSIGTWTGPNYGYTF
>TRBV7-9|TRBJ1-2|NA|NA|16
TGTGCCAGCAGCGATTTAGACAGCCATACTCTCTATGGCTACACCTTC
CASSDLDSHTLYGYTF
>TRBV28|TRBJ1-2|once|TRBD1|15
TGTGCCAGCAGTAGCCGGGACAGGGCTCCCTATGGCTACACCTTC
CASSSRDRAPYGYTF
>TRBV25-1|TRBJ1-3|NA|NA|15
TGTGCCAGCAGTGAAGTAGGACTTTCTGGAAACACCATATATTTT
CASSEVGLSGNTIYF
>TRBV2|TRBJ1-2|NA|NA|14
TGTGCCAGCGTCTATGGGACAAACAACTATGGCTACACCTTC
CASVYGTNNYGYTF
>TRBV4-3|TRBJ2-7|NA|TRBD1|14
TGCGCCAGCAGCCTACAGGGGGACTCCTACGAGCAGTACTTC
CASSLQGDSYEQYF
>TRBV13|TRBJ2-3|NA|TRBD1|15
TGTGCCAGCAAGCTAACAGGGGGACACACAGATACGCAGTATTTT
CASKLTGGHTDTQYF
>TRBV11-3|TRBJ2-7|NA|NA|14
TGTGCCAGCAGCTTGGCAAGGGGCACCTACGAGCAGTACTTC
CASSLARGTYEQYF
>TRBV25-1|TRBJ2-1|NA|TRBD2|17
TGTGCCAGCAGTGAACGGGAGGAGCGGGAGCTGTACAATGAGCAGTTCTTC
CASSEREERELYNEQFF
>TRBV5-1|TRBJ2-3|NA|NA|14
TGCGCCAGCAGCGCGGGACAGCTCACAGATACGCAGTATTTT
CASSAGQLTDTQYF
>TRBV6-5|TRBJ1-1|NA|NA|14
TGTGCCAGCAGCCATGAAAACCCTGAGGGGGGGACTTTCTTT
CASSHENPEGGTFF
>TRBV12-5|TRBJ2-7|NA|NA|12
TGTGCTAGTGGTTTGGGCAGTAACGAGCAGTACTTC
CASGLGSNEQYF
>TRBV10-1|TRBJ2-3|NA|NA|13
TGCGCCAGCAGTGGAGCGGGCACAGATACGCAGTATTTT
CASSGAGTDTQYF
>TRBV10-1|TRBJ1-1|NA|NA|18
TGCGCCAGCAGTGGGGTTAGGGGGAGAAGGGGAATGAACACTGAAGCTTTCTTT
CASSGVRGRRGMNTEAFF
>TRBV18|TRBJ2-2|NA|TRBD2|16
TGTGCCAGCTCAGCCAGCGGGAGGGCGAACACCGGGGAGCTGTTTTTT
CASSASGRANTGELFF
>TRBV29-1|TRBJ2-7|NA|TRBD1|12
TGCAGCGTTACAGGGACAGCTTACGAGCAGTACTTC
CSVTGTAYEQYF
>TRBV27|TRBJ1-2|NA|NA|13
TGTGCCAGCAGTTATCAAGCTGGTACTGACTACACCTTC
CASSYQAGTDYTF
>TRBV13|TRBJ1-4|once|TRBD1|15
TGTGCCAGCAGCTTAGAAGGACAGGGAGATGAAAAACTGTTTTTT
CASSLEGQGDEKLFF
>TRBV19|TRBJ1-1|NA|NA|17
TGTGCCAGTAGTATGGGAGATCCAAGGGCACGGAACACTGAAGCTTTCTTT
CASSMGDPRARNTEAFF
>TRBV10-2|TRBJ1-1|once|TRBD1|13
TGCGCCAGCCGGGACAGCATGAACACTGAAGCTTTCTTT
CASRDSMNTEAFF
>TRBV6-5|TRBJ1-1|NA|NA|13
TGTGCCAGCAGGGACAGTATGAACACTGAAGCTTTCTTT
CASRDSMNTEAFF
>TRBV19|TRBJ2-7|NA|TRBD2|16
TGTGCCAGTAGTATTTCCCGACTAGCGGCACTCTACGAGCAGTACTTC
CASSISRLAALYEQYF
>TRBV11-2|TRBJ2-3|NA|TRBD2|16
TGTGCCAGCAGCTTAGCGGAGCGGGAGATCACAGATACGCAGTATTTT
CASSLAEREITDTQYF
>TRBV5-1|TRBJ2-2|NA|TRBD2|18
TGCGCCAGCAGCTTGAAAACTAGCGGGTTAGTAAGCACCGGGGAGCTGTTTTTT
CASSLKTSGLVSTGELFF
>TRBV2|TRBJ2-1|NA|TRBD2|15
TGTGCCAGCAGTGAGGGACTAGACTCCTACAATGAGCAGTTCTTC
CASSEGLDSYNEQFF
>TRBV6-5|TRBJ2-7|NA|TRBD1|15
TGTGCCAGCAGTTACGGGACAGGGAAAAGTTACGAGCAGTACTTC
CASSYGTGKSYEQYF
>TRBV7-3|TRBJ2-2|once|TRBD2|14
TGTGCCAGCAGCCGACTAGCGGGAGCCGGGGAGCTGTTTTTT
CASSRLAGAGELFF
>TRBV27|TRBJ2-7|NA|NA|13
TGTGCCAGCAGTCCTATAGGGGGAAACGAGCAGTACTTC
CASSPIGGNEQYF
>TRBV6-5|TRBJ2-2|once|TRBD1|16
TGTGCCAGCAGTTACGAGGGGACAGCTATCACCGGGGAGCTGTTTTTT
CASSYEGTAITGELFF
>TRBV29-1|TRBJ1-1|few|NA|13
TGCAGCGTTTGTGTCCAGAGGGACACTGAAGCTTTCTTT
CSVCVQRDTEAFF
>TRBV9|TRBJ1-2|NA|NA|15
TGTGCCAGCAGCGTAGCCAAGGGGATAAACTATGGCTACACCTTC
CASSVAKGINYGYTF
>TRBV9|TRBJ2-3|NA|NA|14
TGTGCCAGCAGCGCCTTAAGTACAACAGATACGCAGTATTTT
CASSALSTTDTQYF